The text below deals with one T cell receptor (beta chain). There is no known antigen for this receptor. Within one base of it there is no much larger clone, and no base qualities were kept. The data were obtained in a study of pediatric ulcerative colitis (dated by TCRdb to the late 2010s). Regarding the study in general: Six or seven ulcerative colitis patients had pancolitis and two had left-sided colitis, with histology consistent with ulcerative colitis in all. From roughly 10 newly diagnosed, treatment-naive pediatric ulcerative colitis patients and a few non-IBD control children, paired blood and rectal samples were collected. By Pediatric Ulcerative Colitis Activity Index, two patients had mild disease, several had moderate disease and three had acute severe colitis.

Using the immunoSEQ TRB Survey service, rearranged CDR3 beta regions were amplified from genomic DNA with multiplex V and J primers. To keep sequencing depth equal across samples, survey-level depth of up to 500,000 reads per sample was applied. Libraries were purified and pooled, and sequencing was performed on Illumina technology. On the study's bioinformatics: Productive clonality, sample overlap, pairwise scatters, CDR3 beta length, V/D/J gene usage and productiveness were assessed with immunoSEQ online tools. Calculated diversity was defined as the number of unique rearrangements divided by total templates, multiplied by 100, and Shannon and Simpson indices were computed as well. For principal component analysis, Z-score normalized data were analyzed with the R prcomp function and the ggbiplot package. Blood-rectal clonal overlap within each subject was quantified with Morisita's index. The table was pulled from immuneACCESS by TCRdb, which kept in-frame rearrangements only. Such tables lose some clones; where checked, under half of the loss comes from unresolved V genes, and the rest has no known cause. For V, J and clone size, that table is used; D and trimming come from the DNA. In this sample the table shows 12,000 to 15,000 clones, 85% to 90% of which occur a single time. More than 0.85% of the sample lies in the top ten.

Per the germline V gene (reference sequence), LNHDA is the CDR1 and SQIVND is the CDR2. The CDR3 runs 13 residues from the cysteine to the phenylalanine. The DNA shown is the 39-base CDR3, in frame from base 1. V was cut back by 3 bases and J by 5 bases, leaving a gap of 11 bases between them. No immunosuppressive medication had been given to the ulcerative colitis patients before the diagnostic colonoscopy. Blood was sampled at the same time as the colonoscopy. The Wizard kit (Promega) was used to extract genomic DNA from the blood and intestinal samples. The paper's findings and limits, for the study overall: Features of the rectal repertoire distinguished controls, mild-moderate colitis patients and acute severe colitis patients, and in acute severe colitis rectal diversity was lower because of clonal expansions. With only four individuals, the healthy control group was small. A couple of rectal CDR3 clonotypes were detected in all ulcerative colitis patients and were not detected in any of the controls. Autologous blood-rectal clonal overlap was significantly higher in ulcerative colitis patients than in controls, suggesting increased T cell trafficking to inflamed tissue. Because repertoires came from total lymphocyte DNA, patterns in rare subsets such as regulatory T cells may not be reflected. A couple of patients' blood samples yielded substantially fewer templates for technical reasons and were excluded from blood-rectal overlap analysis.

This receptor chain uses TRBV19 and TRBJ2-7, and possibly TRBD1, on 6 matching bases. The sequence was collected from a boy younger than 18 with moderate ulcerative colitis. The source material was blood. The DNA sequence reads TGTGCCAGTAGTATCGCAGGGGCCCACGAGCAGTACTTC. Protein translation: CASSIAGAHEQYF.